This T cell receptor (beta chain) is drawn from a study of T cell responses to AZD1222 COVID-19 vaccine. V was cut by 5 bases and J by 0 bases, with 7 bases left in between. Germline V gene lookup returns CDR1 LNHDA and CDR2 SQIVND (reference sequence). The CDR3 consists of 13 residues. Clones were read by immunoSEQ multiplex PCR, and TCRdb kept only the in-frame ones, dropping some. The sample holds roughly 85,000 clones, 85% to 90% seen once. The TCR sequence derives from an adult in good health. Sequencing used peripheral blood, obtained on day 0 of AZD1222 vaccination. This chain uses TRBV19 with TRBJ1-1; the D is unclear. Written as DNA, the CDR3 is TGTGCCAGTAGTGAGACTTTGAACACTGAAGCTTTCTTT. The encoded protein is CASSETLNTEAFF.